Shown below are 17 T cell receptor beta chains from a single sample sequenced in a study of T cell responses to AZD1222 COVID-19 vaccine (dated by TCRdb to 2020 to 2022). The sample's time point label, decoded: baseline before first vaccination. Libraries came from the immunoSEQ multiplex PCR assay. Entries here come from immuneACCESS through TCRdb and include only in-frame sequences with V and J called. Some clones fail to appear in such tables; in the studies checked, an unresolved V gene covers under half of the shortfall, and the cause of the remainder is unknown. This sample gives approximately 100,000 clones in total; just under 90% of them show up just once. Jointly, the top ten make up 10% to 15% of the sample. Sequenced material: peripheral blood, taken on day 0 of AZD1222 vaccination. These receptors originate from an adult in good health.

The genes are TRBV6-4 and TRBJ2-4; 11 bases fit TRBD2. The CDR3 sequence is 15 residues long. The V gene end was trimmed by 6 bases and the J gene end by 3 bases; junction bases not matched to a gene: 4. Germline values: CDR1 MRHNA, CDR2 SNTAGT. DNA for the CDR3: TGTGCCAGCAGACTAGCGGGAGTAGTCAAAAACATTCAGTACTTC. Translated: CASRLAGVVKNIQYF.

The chain joins TRBV2 to TRBJ1-5; D not resolved. Per the germline V gene, CDR1 is SNHLY and CDR2 is FYNNEI. This CDR3 contains 17 residues. V was cut by 10 bases and J by 3 bases, with 25 bases left in between. For the CDR3, the DNA is TGTGCCACTTCCCTTGTCTCGGCAGGTATAAACAATCAGCCCCAGCATTTT. This encodes CATSLVSAGINNQPQHF.

The genes are TRBV25-1 and TRBJ1-6; 8 bases fit TRBD1. The CDR3 extends over 15 amino acids. Germline V lookup: CDR1 MGHDK, CDR2 SYGVNS. V lost 3 bases to trimming and J lost 5 bases; unmatched junction nucleotides: 3. CDR3 amino acids: CASSEGQANNSPLHF. CDR3 DNA sequence: TGTGCCAGCAGTGAGGGACAGGCGAATAATTCACCCCTCCACTTT.

The rearrangement joins TRBV28 to TRBJ2-4, with 8 positions matching TRBD2. CDR3 length: 19 residues. J lost 0 bases, V lost 6 bases, and 16 bases had no gene match. Per germline, CDR1 MDHEN and CDR2 SYDVKM. This CDR3 is CASSHLPAGGTRAKNIQYF. The DNA for the CDR3 is TGTGCCAGCAGCCACCTTCCCGCGGGAGGCACGCGAGCCAAAAACATTCAGTACTTC.

The chain uses TRBV5-1 and TRBJ1-3, with D perhaps matching TRBD1 (5 bases). The CDR3 covers 16 residues. Germline loops: CDR1 SGHRS, CDR2 YFSETQ. The ends were cut back, 0 bases at V and 0 bases at J, with 10 bases in the middle. Here the CDR3 DNA reads TGCGCCAGCAGCTTGGAGGGCAGGGCCTCTGGAAACACCATATATTTT. Protein sequence: CASSLEGRASGNTIYF.

The chain couples TRBV20-1 to TRBJ2-7; unclear D gene. Germline values: CDR1 DFQATT, CDR2 SNEGSKA (reference sequence). The CDR3 totals 11 residues. The germline V and J ends were trimmed by 0 bases and 6 bases, with 6 bases remaining between them. As DNA, the CDR3 is TGCAGTGCTAGAGATAACCCCGAGCAGTACTTC. This sequence encodes CSARDNPEQYF.

This clone was found once. The rearrangement uses TRBV28 and TRBJ2-3; D possibly corresponds to TRBD2 (6 bases). This CDR3 region has 14 residues. V lost 9 bases, J lost 3 bases, and 16 bases lay in between. The germline CDR1 and CDR2 sequences are MDHEN and SYDVKM. CDR3 loop: CASNPEGRTDTQYF. DNA of the CDR3: TGTGCCAGTAACCCGGAGGGCCGAACAGATACGCAGTATTTT.

The chain recombines TRBV24-1 with TRBJ2-1; 8 bases are shared with TRBD2. The CDR3 is 18 residues long. Germline assignment: CDR1 KGHDR and CDR2 SFDVKD. After removal of 1 base from V and 9 bases from J, the junction contained 16 bases not matched to a gene. The CDR3 loop reads CATSDLETSGPTGGEQFF. The CDR3 nucleotides read TGTGCCACCAGTGATTTAGAAACTAGCGGACCTACTGGGGGTGAGCAGTTCTTC.

In this sample, this clone turned up once. The V gene is TRBV7-2, the J gene TRBJ2-5; D unresolved. With 7 bases removed from V and 5 bases from J, the gap between germline ends came to 14 bases. The length of the CDR3 is 13 residues. CDR1 and CDR2 from the germline V gene are SGHTA and FQGNSA. CDR3 DNA sequence: TGTGCCAGCAACCCCTCTCATGGGGAGACCCAGTACTTC. Residues: CASNPSHGETQYF.

The chain employs TRBV18 and TRBJ2-7; 8 bases fit TRBD1. The length of the CDR3 is 15 residues. Losses at the gene ends were 3 bases for V and 6 bases for J; bases not matched to a gene: 10. The germline CDR1 and CDR2 sequences are KGHSH and LQKENI. The CDR3 nucleotides read TGTGCCAGCTCACCCTCTCAGGACAGGGACGGCGAGCAGTACTTC. Translated: CASSPSQDRDGEQYF.

The genes are TRBV28 and TRBJ1-4, with D perhaps TRBD1 (5 bases). Trimming removed 6 bases from V and 5 bases from J, with 13 bases in between. Germline CDR1 MDHEN, CDR2 SYDVKM. This CDR3 is 14 amino acids long. The CDR3 nucleotides are TGTGCCAGCAGCCCGGGACTAAACAATGAAAAACTGTTTTTT. It encodes CASSPGLNNEKLFF.

V gene TRBV6-5 combines with J gene TRBJ1-4; no reliable D call. The CDR3 totals 15 residues. CDR1 and CDR2 (germline): MNHEY, SVGAGI. Trimming cost V 5 bases and J 0 bases, with 10 bases left between them. CDR3 amino acids: CASSHTHATNEKLFF. As DNA, the CDR3 is TGTGCCAGCAGTCACACCCATGCAACTAATGAAAAACTGTTTTTT.

This chain joins TRBV30 and TRBJ1-1, with D uncertain. V was clipped by 3 bases and J by 0 bases, with 5 bases between them. The germline gives CDR1 GTSNPN, CDR2 SVGIG (reference sequence). The CDR3 covers 12 residues. The CDR3 DNA follows: TGTGCCTGGAGACACGTGAACACTGAAGCTTTCTTT. Its translation: CAWRHVNTEAFF. Using reference TRBV30 and TRBJ1-1 for the parts outside the CDR3, the full variable domain is SQTIHQWPATLVQPVGSPLSLECTVEGTSNPNLYWYRQAAGRGLQLLFYSVGIGQISSEVPQNLSASRPQDRQFILSSKKLLLSDSGFYLCAWRHVNTEAFFGQGTRLTVV.

The chain combines TRBV21-1 with TRBJ2-1; the DNA was not compared with TRBD2, the D call given in the table. TRBV21-1 counts as a pseudogene. The CDR3 contains 18 residues. The CDR3 DNA is TGTGCCAGCAGCAAATTTGGACTAGCGGGAGTAGAGGACAATGAGCAGTTCTTC. It encodes CASSKFGLAGVEDNEQFF.

This clone appeared a few times. The rearrangement uses TRBV5-4 and TRBJ2-3; D is unclear. V lost 4 bases, J lost 0 bases, and 6 bases lay in between. Germline V gene data show CDR1 as SGHNT and CDR2 as YYREEE (reference sequence). This CDR3 has 13 residues. CDR3 in DNA: TGTGCCAGCAGCAAACCTAGCACAGATACGCAGTATTTT. It encodes CASSKPSTDTQYF.

The V call is TRBV15, the J call TRBJ2-7; no reliable D call. V was trimmed by 3 bases and J by 2 bases, leaving 14 bases between them. The CDR3 consists of 15 residues. Germline V CDR1 and CDR2: LNHNV, YYDKDF (reference sequence). Here the CDR3 reads CATSRAVAGTYEQYF. The CDR3 nucleotides are TGTGCCACCAGCAGGGCGGTGGCTGGGACCTACGAGCAGTACTTC.

The gene calls are TRBV5-4 and TRBJ1-2, with TRBD1 as a possible D gene (6 bases). V lost 1 base to trimming and J lost 7 bases, with 8 bases between them. Germline V gene data show CDR1 as SGHNT and CDR2 as YYREEE (reference sequence). The CDR3 spans 12 residues. The CDR3 bases are TGTGCCAGCAGCTTGCTACAGGGTGGCTACACCTTC. The encoded protein is CASSLLQGGYTF.